The 24 T cell receptor beta chains presented below share a single source sample, sequenced in a study of blood T cells in healthy people across ages. Alongside a J-beta primer mix, a sample-barcoded 5' primer served in a second PCR lasting 7 to 11 cycles. MiXCR was run by TCRdb on the 5' RACE reads, yielding one entry per CDR3 protein. The sample shows just under 550,000 distinct CDR3 sequences, about 24% of them seen only once. These data were also reused for a study on T cells of mothers and their children.

Sequenced material: blood. These TCRs come from a boy aged 5-17 years in good health.

The gene calls are TRBV28 and TRBJ2-2; no definite D call. Looked up from germline, CDR1 is MDHEN and CDR2 is SYDVKM. CDR3 size: 17 residues. V was clipped by 4 bases and J by 1 base, with 16 bases between them. CDR3 protein: CASSSPRLFLNTGELFF. The CDR3 bases are TGTGCCAGCAGTTCCCCGCGTCTATTTTTGAACACCGGGGAGCTGTTTTTT.

The chain combines TRBV12-3 or TRBV12-4 with TRBJ1-5, with D possibly matching TRBD1 (5 bases). The CDR3 contains 17 residues. Deletions cut 3 bases from V and 2 bases from J, with 17 bases between. Written as DNA, the CDR3 is TGTGCCAGCAGTTTTGGCAGGGTGGTAGGAGGCAATCAGCCCCAGCATTTT. Its protein is CASSFGRVVGGNQPQHF.

Only a few counts were recorded for this clonotype. The rearrangement links TRBV5-1 to TRBJ2-2, with D tentatively TRBD1 (6 bases). In germline, CDR1 is SGHRS, CDR2 YFSETQ. The CDR3 sequence is 16 residues long. V lost 7 bases and J lost 6, with 22 bases in between. The CDR3 coding sequence is TGCGCCAGCTCCCTAATAGCAAGCAGGGGAGCCGGGGAGCTGTTTTTT. It codes for CASSLIASRGAGELFF.

The rearrangement uses TRBV7-9 and TRBJ2-1; 9 bases are shared with TRBD1. The CDR3 extends over 15 amino acids. Germline-derived CDR1 and CDR2 are SEHNR and FQNEAQ (reference sequence). V gave up 6 bases and J gave up 10 bases; unmatched junction bases: 13. The CDR3, as DNA: TGTGCCAGCAGTCCACAGGGGGCGGGGGCGTACGAGCAGTTCTTC. This sequence encodes CASSPQGAGAYEQFF.

This clonotype was observed a handful of times. The chain joins TRBV7-2 to TRBJ2-7; 8 bases fit TRBD1. With 4 bases clipped from V and 0 bases from J, the junction kept 5 bases outside the gene matches. Germline V gene data show CDR1 as SGHTA and CDR2 as FQGNSA. CDR3 length equals 15 residues. The CDR3 DNA is TGTGCCAGCAGCTACAGGACAGGGCCCTCCTACGAGCAGTACTTC. Its translation is CASSYRTGPSYEQYF. Full variable domain (missing parts from reference TRBV7-2 and TRBJ2-7): GAGVSQSPSNKVTEKGKDVELRCDPISGHTALYWYRQSLGQGLEFLIYFQGNSAPDKSGLPSDRFSAERTGGSVSTLTIQRTQQEDSAVYLCASSYRTGPSYEQYFGPGTRLTVT.

This clonotype was seen a handful of times. V and J are TRBV7-9 and TRBJ1-4; tentative D call: TRBD1 (5 bases). The V and J ends lost 4 bases and 8 bases respectively, with 14 bases between them. Per germline, CDR1 SEHNR and CDR2 FQNEAQ (reference sequence). CDR3 size: 14 residues. The CDR3: CASSSERGWEKLFF. CDR3 sequence (DNA): TGTGCCAGCAGCTCAGAAAGGGGATGGGAAAAACTGTTTTTT.

This clonotype was seen a few times. The chain has TRBV20-1 and TRBJ2-5, with TRBD2 matching over 9 bases. V lost 2 bases, J lost 3 bases, and 13 bases stayed unmatched. CDR1 and CDR2 from the germline V gene are DFQATT and SNEGSKA (reference sequence). The CDR3 has 17 residues. CDR3 sequence reads: CSARRPFSGGLEETQYF. For the CDR3, the DNA is TGCAGTGCTAGAAGACCCTTTAGCGGGGGACTTGAAGAGACCCAGTACTTC.

The gene calls are TRBV4-3 and TRBJ2-3; D might be TRBD1 (7 bases). This CDR3 has 16 amino acids. V shed 3 bases and J shed 3 bases, with 16 bases lying between them. Germline loops: CDR1 LGHNA, CDR2 YSLEER. The CDR3 spells CASSHLGGGVTDTQYF. CDR3 DNA sequence: TGCGCCAGCAGCCACCTAGGGGGCGGGGTGACAGATACGCAGTATTTT.

The V gene is TRBV29-1, the J gene TRBJ2-5; the D gene is possibly TRBD2 (5 bases). The CDR3 runs 11 residues. Germline CDR1 SQVTM, CDR2 ANQGSEA. V was pared by 1 base and J by 11 bases, with 11 bases between. CDR3 sequence: CSVEGAEEQYF. For the CDR3, the DNA is TGCAGCGTTGAAGGGGCGGAGGAGCAGTACTTC.

The V gene is TRBV12-3 or TRBV12-4, the J gene TRBJ2-3, with D tentatively TRBD2 (6 bases). The V end lost 6 bases, the J end lost 3 bases, and 10 bases lay between the germline ends. There are 13 residues in the CDR3. The CDR3 loop reads CASRILATDTQYF. Written as DNA, the CDR3 is TGTGCCAGCAGGATACTAGCAACAGATACGCAGTATTTT.

CDR3 coding DNA: TGTGCCAGCAGGCCCAGGGGGCTACAAGAGACCCAGTACTTC. Translated: CASRPRGLQETQYF. V usage is TRBV6-2 or TRBV6-3 and J usage is TRBJ2-5, with 8 bases identical to TRBD1. In germline, CDR1 is MNHEY, CDR2 SVGEGT. V lost 6 bases and J lost 2; bases outside the gene matches: 5. This CDR3 contains 14 residues.

This clonotype was observed a few times. The V and J genes are TRBV6-6 and TRBJ2-7; TRBD2 is a possible D gene (6 bases). V was pared by 6 bases and J by 3 bases, with 15 bases between. Germline V gives CDR1 MNHNY, CDR2 SVGAGI (reference sequence). The CDR3 runs 14 residues. This CDR3 reads CASRSLSEGYEQYF. DNA of the CDR3: TGTGCCAGCAGATCTCTGTCGGAGGGCTACGAGCAGTACTTC.

CDR3 region: CASSLGWSSYNEQFF. CDR3 nucleotide sequence: TGTGCCAGCAGCTTAGGTTGGAGCTCCTACAATGAGCAGTTCTTC. The V and J genes are TRBV7-6 and TRBJ2-1; D unresolved. The germline V and J ends were trimmed by 1 base and 0 bases, with 7 bases remaining between them. This CDR3 is 15 amino acids long. Germline CDR1 SGHVS, CDR2 FNYEAQ.

This clonotype was seen more than once but under ten times. This chain links TRBV6-5 with TRBJ2-3, with TRBD2 matching over 7 bases. V was clipped by 7 bases and J by 6 bases; unmatched bases: 10. CDR1 and CDR2 (germline): MNHEY, SVGAGI. The CDR3 totals 14 residues. CDR3 protein: CASKERGGEDTQYF. The CDR3 coding sequence is TGTGCCAGCAAAGAGCGGGGCGGGGAGGATACGCAGTATTTT.

The rearrangement links TRBV28 to TRBJ2-4; 8 bases are a match to TRBD2. V lost 6 bases to trimming and J lost 7 bases; unmatched junction nucleotides: 11. Germline V gene sequence: CDR1 MDHEN, CDR2 SYDVKM. There are 15 residues in the CDR3. Here the CDR3 reads CASRQPGLDQNIQYF. Written as DNA, the CDR3 is TGTGCCAGCAGACAACCGGGACTAGACCAGAACATTCAGTACTTC.

The V and J genes are TRBV12-3 or TRBV12-4 and TRBJ2-3; 8 nucleotides align to TRBD1. V lost 3 bases and J lost 2; bases outside the gene matches: 7. The CDR3 consists of 16 residues. The CDR3 sequence: CASSFSRGRVTDTQYF. DNA of the CDR3: TGTGCCAGCAGTTTTTCCAGGGGGCGCGTCACAGATACGCAGTATTTT.

Regarding this clonotype: The CDR3 carries no conserved terminal phenylalanine or tryptophan, so it likely arises from a read error. The chain has TRBV12-3 or TRBV12-4 and TRBJ2-3, with 7 positions matching TRBD2. The CDR3 sequence is 14 residues long. J gave up 2 bases and V 10 bases, and 9 bases lay outside the gene matches. The DNA of the CDR3 is TGTGCCATCAAGCACCTAGCGGCCACAGATACGCAGTATTCT. It codes for CAIKHLAATDTQYS.

The chain employs TRBV5-6 and TRBJ2-7; 8 positions agree with TRBD2. The V gene end was trimmed by 2 bases and the J gene end by 5 bases; junction bases not matched to a gene: 3. Germline V lookup: CDR1 SGHDT, CDR2 YYEEEE. The CDR3 length is 13 residues. In DNA form, the CDR3 reads TGTGCCAGCAGCTTAGCGGGAGTCGACGAGCAGTACTTC. This gives the protein CASSLAGVDEQYF.

This clonotype was picked up a small number of times. Written as DNA, the CDR3 is TGTGCCAGCATCCGAGGGACGGGAGATACGCAGTATTTT. It codes for CASIRGTGDTQYF. The rearrangement links TRBV6-2 or TRBV6-3 to TRBJ2-3; D assignment may be TRBD1 or TRBD2 (5 bases each). This CDR3 has 13 residues. Per the germline V gene, CDR1 is MNHEY and CDR2 is SVGEGT. V lost 7 bases and J lost 5, with 13 bases in between.

In its sample, this clonotype was seen a few times. The V call is TRBV20-1, the J call TRBJ2-5; D is ambiguous. The J call may be wrong; the DNA end is better matched by TRBJ2-1. CDR1 and CDR2 from the germline V gene are DFQATT and SNEGSKA (reference sequence). This CDR3 comprises 12 residues. As DNA, the CDR3 is TGCAGTGCTAGGCCCGTCTACAATGAGCAGTTCTTC. It codes for CSARPVYNEQFF.

Points on this clonotype: The junction shows a germline mismatch at one end, possibly a read error. The chain combines TRBV7-9 with TRBJ2-5; 9 bases align to TRBD1. CDR1 and CDR2 from the germline V gene are SEHNR and FQNEAQ (reference sequence). The CDR3 contains 15 residues. CDR3 sequence (DNA): TGTGCCAGCACTTTGACGGGACAGGGCGTCTACGAGCAGCACTTC. It encodes CASTLTGQGVYEQHF.

This rearrangement joins TRBV7-2 to TRBJ1-1; D is perhaps TRBD1 (6 bases). Germline V gene lookup returns CDR1 SGHTA and CDR2 FQGNSA. Deletions cut 7 bases from V and 1 base from J, with 13 bases between. This CDR3 has 14 residues. The CDR3 DNA is TGTGCCAGCATCGTTAGGGGGGGGAACACTGAAGCTTTCTTT. Its protein product is CASIVRGGNTEAFF.

The rearrangement joins TRBV5-6 to TRBJ2-2; tentatively, D is TRBD1 (6 bases). The CDR3 length is 14 residues. The germline V and J ends were trimmed by 4 bases and 6 bases, with 13 bases remaining between them. Germline CDR1 is SGHDT and CDR2 is YYEEEE. CDR3: CASSPTGTPGELFF. The CDR3 DNA follows: TGTGCCAGCAGCCCAACCGGGACACCCGGGGAGCTGTTTTTT.

This clonotype has only a few counts. This rearrangement joins TRBV9 to TRBJ1-4, with D tentatively TRBD1 (6 bases). Germline-derived CDR1 and CDR2 are SGDLS and YYNGEE. This CDR3 region has 15 residues. V lost 7 bases to trimming and J lost 7 bases, with 20 bases between them. The CDR3 DNA sequence: TGTGCCAGCGCCCTGGCCGGGGGCGCGGGTGAAAAACTGTTTTTT. It encodes CASALAGGAGEKLFF.